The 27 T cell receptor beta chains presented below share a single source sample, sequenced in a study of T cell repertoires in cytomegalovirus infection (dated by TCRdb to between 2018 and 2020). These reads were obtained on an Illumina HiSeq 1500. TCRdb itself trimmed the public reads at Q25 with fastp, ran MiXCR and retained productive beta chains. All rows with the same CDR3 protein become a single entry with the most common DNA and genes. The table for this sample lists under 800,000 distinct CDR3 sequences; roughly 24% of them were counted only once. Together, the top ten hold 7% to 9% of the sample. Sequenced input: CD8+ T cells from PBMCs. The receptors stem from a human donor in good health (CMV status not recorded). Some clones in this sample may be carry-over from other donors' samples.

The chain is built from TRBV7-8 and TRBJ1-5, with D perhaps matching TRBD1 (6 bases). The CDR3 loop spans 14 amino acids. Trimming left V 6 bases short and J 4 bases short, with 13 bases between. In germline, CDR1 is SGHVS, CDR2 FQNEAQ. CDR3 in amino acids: CASSTQDRNQPQHF. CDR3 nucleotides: TGTGCCAGCAGTACGCAGGACAGAAATCAGCCCCAGCATTTT.

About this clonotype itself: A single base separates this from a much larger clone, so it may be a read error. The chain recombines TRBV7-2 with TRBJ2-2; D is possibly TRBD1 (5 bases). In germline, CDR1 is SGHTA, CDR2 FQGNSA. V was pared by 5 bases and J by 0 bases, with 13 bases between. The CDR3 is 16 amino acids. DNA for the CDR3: TGTGCCAGCAGCCCACTGGGGCTCACGAACACCGGGGAGCTGTTTTTT. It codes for CASSPLGLTNTGELFF.

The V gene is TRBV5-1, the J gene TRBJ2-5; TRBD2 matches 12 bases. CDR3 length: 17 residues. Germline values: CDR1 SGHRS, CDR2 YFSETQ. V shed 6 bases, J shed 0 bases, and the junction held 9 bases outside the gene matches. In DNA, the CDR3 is TGCGCCAGCAACTTACTAGCGGGGGGACCCTACCAAGAGACCCAGTACTTC. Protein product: CASNLLAGGPYQETQYF.

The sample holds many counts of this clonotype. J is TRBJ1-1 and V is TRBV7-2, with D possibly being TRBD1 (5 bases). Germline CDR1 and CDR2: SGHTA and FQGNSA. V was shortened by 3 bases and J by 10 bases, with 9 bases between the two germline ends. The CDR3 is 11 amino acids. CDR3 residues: CASSFGGGAFF. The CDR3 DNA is TGTGCCAGCAGCTTTGGTGGGGGAGCTTTCTTT.

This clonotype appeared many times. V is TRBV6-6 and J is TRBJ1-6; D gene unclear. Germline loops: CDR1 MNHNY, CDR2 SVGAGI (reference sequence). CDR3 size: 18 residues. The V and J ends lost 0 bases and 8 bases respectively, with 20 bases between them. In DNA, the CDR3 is TGTGCCAGCAGTTACTCGGCGTACAGAACTCGCGCGGATTCACCCCTCCACTTT. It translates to CASSYSAYRTRADSPLHF.

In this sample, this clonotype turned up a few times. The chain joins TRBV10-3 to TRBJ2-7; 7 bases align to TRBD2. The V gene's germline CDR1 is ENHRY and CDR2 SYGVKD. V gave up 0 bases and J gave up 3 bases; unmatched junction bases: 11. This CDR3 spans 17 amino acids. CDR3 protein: CAISESGLGTTNYEQYF. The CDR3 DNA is TGTGCCATCAGTGAGTCGGGGCTGGGGACTACCAACTACGAGCAGTACTTC.

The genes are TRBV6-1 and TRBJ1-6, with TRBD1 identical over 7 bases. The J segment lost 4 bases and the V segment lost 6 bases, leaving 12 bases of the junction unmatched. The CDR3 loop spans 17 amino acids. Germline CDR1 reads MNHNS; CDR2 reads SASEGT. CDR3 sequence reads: CASRRDSRTAYNSPLHF. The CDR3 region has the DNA TGTGCCAGCAGACGGGACAGCCGAACAGCGTATAATTCACCCCTCCACTTT.

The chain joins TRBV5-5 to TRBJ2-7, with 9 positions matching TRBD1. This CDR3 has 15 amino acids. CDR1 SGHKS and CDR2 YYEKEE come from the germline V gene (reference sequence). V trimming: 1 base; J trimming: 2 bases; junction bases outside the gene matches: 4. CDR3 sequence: CASSLKDRGPYEQYF. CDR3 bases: TGTGCCAGCAGCTTGAAGGACAGGGGTCCCTACGAGCAGTACTTC. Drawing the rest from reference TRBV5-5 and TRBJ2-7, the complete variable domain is DAGVTQSPTHLIKTRGQQVTLRCSPISGHKSVSWYQQVLGQGPQFIFQYYEKEERGRGNFPDRFSARQFPNYSSELNVNALLLGDSALYLCASSLKDRGPYEQYFGPGTRLTVT.

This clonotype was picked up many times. The CDR3 reads CASSARQGLNTEAFF. Written as DNA, the CDR3 is TGTGCCAGCAGCGCCCGACAGGGGCTGAACACTGAAGCTTTCTTT. The chain is built from TRBV7-3 and TRBJ1-1, with 8 bases lining up with TRBD1. The V gene's germline CDR1 is SGHTA and CDR2 FQGTGA. Losses at the gene ends were 5 bases for V and 0 bases for J; bases not matched to a gene: 5. This CDR3 contains 15 residues. Complete variable domain (other parts from reference TRBV7-3 and TRBJ1-1): GAGVSQTPSNKVTEKGKYVELRCDPISGHTALYWYRQSLGQGPEFLIYFQGTGAADDSGLPNDRFFAVRPEGSVSTLKIQRTERGDSAVYLCASSARQGLNTEAFFGQGTRLTVV.

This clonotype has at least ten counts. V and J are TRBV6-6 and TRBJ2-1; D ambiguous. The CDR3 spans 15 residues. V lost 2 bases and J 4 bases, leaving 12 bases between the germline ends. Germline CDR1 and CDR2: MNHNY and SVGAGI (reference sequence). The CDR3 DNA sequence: TGTGCCAGCAGTTACGAGGAGCCGTGGTACAATGAGCAGTTCTTC. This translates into CASSYEEPWYNEQFF.

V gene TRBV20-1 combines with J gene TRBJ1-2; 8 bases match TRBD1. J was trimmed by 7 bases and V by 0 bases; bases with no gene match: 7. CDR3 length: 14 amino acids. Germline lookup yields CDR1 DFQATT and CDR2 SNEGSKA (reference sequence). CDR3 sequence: CSARDGQGALGYTF. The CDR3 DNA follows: TGCAGTGCTAGAGATGGGCAGGGGGCCCTTGGCTACACCTTC.

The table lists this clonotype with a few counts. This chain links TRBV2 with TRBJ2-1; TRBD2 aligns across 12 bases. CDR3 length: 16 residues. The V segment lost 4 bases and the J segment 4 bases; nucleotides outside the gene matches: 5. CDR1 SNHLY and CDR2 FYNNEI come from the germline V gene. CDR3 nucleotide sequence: TGTGCCAGCAGTGCACGGACTAGCGGGAAATACAATGAGCAGTTCTTC. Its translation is CASSARTSGKYNEQFF.

The CDR3 loop is CASSTGSLQETQYF. The CDR3 DNA is TGTGCCAGCAGTACAGGATCCTTACAAGAGACCCAGTACTTC. The rearrangement joins TRBV6-5 to TRBJ2-5; weak D call: TRBD1 (5 bases). Germline loops: CDR1 MNHEY, CDR2 SVGAGI. This CDR3 has 14 amino acids. The germline V and J ends were trimmed by 5 bases and 2 bases, with 12 bases remaining between them.

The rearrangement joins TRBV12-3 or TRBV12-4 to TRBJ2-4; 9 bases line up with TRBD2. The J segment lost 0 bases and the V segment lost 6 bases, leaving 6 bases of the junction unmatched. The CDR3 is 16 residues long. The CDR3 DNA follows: TGTGCCAGCAGAGAAGCGGGGGGATCAGCCAAAAACATTCAGTACTTC. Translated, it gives CASREAGGSAKNIQYF.

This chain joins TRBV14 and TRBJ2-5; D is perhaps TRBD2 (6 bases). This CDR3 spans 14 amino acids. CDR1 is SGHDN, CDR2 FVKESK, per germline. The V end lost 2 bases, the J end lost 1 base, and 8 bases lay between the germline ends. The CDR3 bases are TGTGCCAGCAGCCAAACGGGGGTCCAAGAGACCCAGTACTTC. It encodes CASSQTGVQETQYF.

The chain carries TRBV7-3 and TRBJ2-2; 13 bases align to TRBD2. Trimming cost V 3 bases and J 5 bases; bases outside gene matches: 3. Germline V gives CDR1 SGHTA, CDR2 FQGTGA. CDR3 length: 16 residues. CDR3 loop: CASSLTSGGRTGELFF. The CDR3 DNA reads TGTGCCAGCAGCTTGACTAGCGGGGGGCGGACCGGGGAGCTGTTTTTT.

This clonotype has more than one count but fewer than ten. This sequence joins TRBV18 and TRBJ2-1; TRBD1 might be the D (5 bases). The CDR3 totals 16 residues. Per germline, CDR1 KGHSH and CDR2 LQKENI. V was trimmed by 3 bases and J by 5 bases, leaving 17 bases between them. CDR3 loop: CASSPSDKIRDNEQFF. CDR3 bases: TGTGCCAGCTCACCTTCGGACAAGATTAGAGACAATGAGCAGTTCTTC.

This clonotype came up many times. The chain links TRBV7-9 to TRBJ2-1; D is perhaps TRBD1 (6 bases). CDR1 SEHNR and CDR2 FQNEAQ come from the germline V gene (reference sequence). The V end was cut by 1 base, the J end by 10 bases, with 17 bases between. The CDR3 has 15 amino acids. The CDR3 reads CASSLDPLSGEEQFF. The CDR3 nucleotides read TGTGCCAGCAGCTTAGACCCTCTTTCAGGGGAGGAGCAGTTCTTC.

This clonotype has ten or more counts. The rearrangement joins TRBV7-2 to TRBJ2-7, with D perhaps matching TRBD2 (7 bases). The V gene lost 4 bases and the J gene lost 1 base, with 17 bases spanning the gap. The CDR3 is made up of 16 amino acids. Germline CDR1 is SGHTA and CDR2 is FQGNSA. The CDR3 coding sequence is TGTGCCAGCAGCTCGAGGGGGGGAGGGGAGTCCTACGAGCAGTACGTC. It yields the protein CASSSRGGGESYEQYV.

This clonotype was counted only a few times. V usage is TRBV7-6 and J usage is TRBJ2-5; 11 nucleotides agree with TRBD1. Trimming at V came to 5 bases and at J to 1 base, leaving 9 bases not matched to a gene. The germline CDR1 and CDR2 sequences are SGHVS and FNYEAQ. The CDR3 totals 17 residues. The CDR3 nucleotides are TGTGCCAGCAGCGCACCAGGGACAGGGGGTCTCCAAGAGACCCAGTACTTC. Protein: CASSAPGTGGLQETQYF. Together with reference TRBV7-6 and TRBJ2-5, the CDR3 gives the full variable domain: GAGVSQSPRYKVTKRGQDVALRCDPISGHVSLYWYRQALGQGPEFLTYFNYEAQQDKSGLPNDRFSAERPEGSISTLTIQRTEQRDSAMYRCASSAPGTGGLQETQYFGPGTRLLVL.

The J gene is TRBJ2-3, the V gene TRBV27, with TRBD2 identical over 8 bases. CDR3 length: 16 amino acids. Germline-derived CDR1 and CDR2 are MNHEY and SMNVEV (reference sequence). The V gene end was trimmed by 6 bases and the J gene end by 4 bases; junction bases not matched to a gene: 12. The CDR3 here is CASRPPGRGGSDTQYF. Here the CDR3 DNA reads TGTGCCAGCAGACCTCCGGGACGGGGGGGTTCAGATACGCAGTATTTT.

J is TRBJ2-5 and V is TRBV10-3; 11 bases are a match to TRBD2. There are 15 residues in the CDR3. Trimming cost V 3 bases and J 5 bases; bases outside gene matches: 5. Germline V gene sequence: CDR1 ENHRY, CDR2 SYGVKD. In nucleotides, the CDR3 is TGTGCCATCAGTGATACGACTAGCGGGGTGGAGACCCAGTACTTC. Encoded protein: CAISDTTSGVETQYF.

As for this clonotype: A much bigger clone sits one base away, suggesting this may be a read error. CDR3: CVSRRTGFNYGYTF. The CDR3 DNA sequence: TGTGTCAGCAGAAGGACAGGTTTCAACTATGGCTACACCTTC. The chain has TRBV6-5 and TRBJ1-2; 7 positions match TRBD1. The CDR3 consists of 14 residues. Per the germline V gene, CDR1 is MNHEY and CDR2 is SVGAGI.

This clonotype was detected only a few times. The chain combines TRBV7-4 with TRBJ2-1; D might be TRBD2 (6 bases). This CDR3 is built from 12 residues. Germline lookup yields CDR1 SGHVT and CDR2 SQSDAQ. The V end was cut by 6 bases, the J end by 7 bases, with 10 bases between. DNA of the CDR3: TGTGCCAGCAGTCGACTAGGGAATGAGCAGTTCTTC. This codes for CASSRLGNEQFF.

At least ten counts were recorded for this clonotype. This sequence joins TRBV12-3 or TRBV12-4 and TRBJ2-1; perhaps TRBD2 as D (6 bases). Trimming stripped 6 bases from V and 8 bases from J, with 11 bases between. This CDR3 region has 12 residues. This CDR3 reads CASSPSADEQFF. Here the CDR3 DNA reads TGTGCCAGCAGCCCTAGCGCCGATGAGCAGTTCTTC.

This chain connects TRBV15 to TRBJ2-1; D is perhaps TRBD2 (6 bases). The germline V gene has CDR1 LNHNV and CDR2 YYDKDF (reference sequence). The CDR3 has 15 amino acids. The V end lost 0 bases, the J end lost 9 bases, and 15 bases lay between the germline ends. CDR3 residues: CATSRDKNPGGEQFF. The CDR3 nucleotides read TGTGCCACCAGCAGAGATAAAAATCCCGGGGGTGAGCAGTTCTTC.

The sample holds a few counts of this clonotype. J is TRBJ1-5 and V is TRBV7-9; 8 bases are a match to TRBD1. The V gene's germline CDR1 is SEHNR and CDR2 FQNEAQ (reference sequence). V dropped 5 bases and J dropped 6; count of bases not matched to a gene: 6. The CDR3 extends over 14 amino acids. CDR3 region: CASSADRAPQPQHF. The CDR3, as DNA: TGTGCCAGCAGCGCGGACAGGGCCCCTCAGCCCCAGCATTTT.